This T cell receptor beta chain comes out of a study of blood T cell repertoires in COVID-19. Here immunoSEQ multiplex PCR was the method, and the copy in TCRdb shows in-frame clones only, minus some. The sample shows under 350,000 clones, 85% of them seen only once. Trimming shortened V by 4 bases and J by 1 base, and 17 bases separated the two germline ends. Germline CDR1 SGHRS, CDR2 YFSETQ. The CDR3 contains 16 residues. The TCR originated in a human donor in a cohort sampled during active COVID-19. The material sequenced was peripheral blood. J is TRBJ1-1 and V is TRBV5-1; a weak D match, TRBD1 (5 bases). The chain's CDR3 is CASSPQGGHKNTEAFF. DNA for the CDR3: TGCGCCAGCAGCCCGCAGGGCGGACATAAGAACACTGAAGCTTTCTTT.